These T cell receptor beta chains were read from a single sample in a study of blood T cell repertoires in COVID-19. The assay was immunoSEQ multiplex PCR, and TCRdb's table has in-frame clones only and misses some. The data show over 350,000 clones, 70% to 90% seen once. Input material: PBMCs or T cells enriched from blood (not recorded which). Source of these receptors: a woman younger than 35 with acute COVID-19. Both conserved end residues are part of each CDR3. A D gene is named only where the DNA matches it firmly. Some rows have no size entry. The others give once, few or many, or a class for an expanded clone.

TRBV27	TRBJ1-2	.	once	TGTGCCAGCAGTTTGGCGGGGGGGTATGGCTACACCTTC	CASSLAGGYGYTF
TRBV5-4	TRBJ2-7	.	once	TGTGCCAGCAGCTTGGGACTAGAGCGCTACGAGCAGTACTTC	CASSLGLERYEQYF
TRBV5-1	TRBJ1-6	.	.	TGCGCCAGCAGCCAACGGGGGGGGAATAATTCACCCCTCCACTTT	CASSQRGGNNSPLHF
TRBV13	TRBJ1-4	TRBD1	.	TGTGCCAGCAGCTTGGGGACAGGGAGAGATGAAAAACTGTTTTTT	CASSLGTGRDEKLFF
TRBV4-3	TRBJ2-3	.	.	TGCGCCAGCAGCCGGGAACATCGGACTGCAGATACGCAGTATTTT	CASSREHRTADTQYF
TRBV5-4	TRBJ2-1	TRBD2	.	TGTGCCAGCAGCCCCGGACTAGCGGGAGTGGAGCAGTTCTTC	CASSPGLAGVEQFF
TRBV27	TRBJ2-7	TRBD1	.	TGTGCCAGCAGTTTAGACAGGGGTTCCTACGAGCAGTACTTC	CASSLDRGSYEQYF
TRBV5-4	TRBJ2-7	.	.	TGTGCCAGCAGCTTGGTGGCTAGCGAATCCTACGAGCAGTACTTC	CASSLVASESYEQYF
TRBV7-9	TRBJ2-5	TRBD2	.	TGTGCCAGCAGCCTCGGGACTAGCGGGTTCCAAGAGACCCAGTACTTC	CASSLGTSGFQETQYF
TRBV27	TRBJ2-3	.	once	TGTGCCAGCAGTCCCCAGGCGCTAAGGACAGATACGCAGTATTTT	CASSPQALRTDTQYF
TRBV9	TRBJ1-2	.	.	TGTGCCAGCAGCGTAGGTTCGGGGGGGAGAGGCTACACCTTC	CASSVGSGGRGYTF
TRBV18	TRBJ1-5	TRBD1	.	TGTGCCAGCTCATCCACGGGACAGGGAAATCAGCCCCAGCATTTT	CASSSTGQGNQPQHF
TRBV29-1	TRBJ1-5	.	.	TGCAGCGGCAACAGGGAAAGAGGCAATCAGCCCCAGCATTTT	CSGNRERGNQPQHF
TRBV6-5	TRBJ2-5	.	.	TGTGCCATCGGACAGTCCAAAGAGACCCAGTACTTC	CAIGQSKETQYF
TRBV14	TRBJ1-6	.	.	TGTGCCAGCAGTCCAAGATGGGGAGAGGGTAAAATGAGGTATTCACCCCTCCACTTT	CASSPRWGEGKMRYSPLHF
TRBV6-2/TRBV6-3	TRBJ1-5	TRBD1	.	TGTGCCAGCAGTATGACAGGGGGAAGTCAGCCCCAGCATTTT	CASSMTGGSQPQHF
TRBV5-6	TRBJ1-6	TRBD1	.	TGTGCCAGCAGCAGTCCCGGGACAGGAGGTAATTCACCCCTCCACTTT	CASSSPGTGGNSPLHF
TRBV9	TRBJ2-5	TRBD2	.	TGTGCCAGCAGCTCTAGCGGGGGGGCCGGGGAGACCCAGTACTTC	CASSSSGGAGETQYF
TRBV5-1	TRBJ1-2	.	.	TGCGCCAGCAGAATCCGGACACGCATCTATGGCTACACCTTC	CASRIRTRIYGYTF
TRBV30	TRBJ2-7	TRBD1	.	TGTGCCTGGAGTCCTGGACAGGGTACCCACGAGCAGTACTTC	CAWSPGQGTHEQYF
TRBV28	TRBJ1-1	.	.	TGTGCCAGCAGGCAGACACAGGGAACCTTTTGGGGCACTGAAGCTTTCTTT	CASRQTQGTFWGTEAFF
TRBV7-9	TRBJ2-4	.	.	TGTGCCAGCAGCTTACTTTCCGGGATAGCCAAAAACATTCAGTACTTC	CASSLLSGIAKNIQYF
TRBV18	TRBJ1-4	TRBD1	once	TGTGCCAGCTCACCAAGCGCACAGGGGGCGAGTGAAAAACTGTTTTTT	CASSPSAQGASEKLFF
TRBV5-1	TRBJ1-2	.	.	TGCGCCAGCAGCTTTTCTGAGGGGGATGGCTACACCTTC	CASSFSEGDGYTF
TRBV3-1/TRBV3-2	TRBJ2-7	TRBD1	.	TGTGCCAGCAGCCAACTCGTAGGGCAGGGGGCGACCTCCTACGAGCAGTACTTC	CASSQLVGQGATSYEQYF
TRBV11-2	TRBJ1-2	.	.	TGTGCCAGCAGCCCAGCGCCAGGGTTTCGCTATGGCTACACCTTC	CASSPAPGFRYGYTF
TRBV27	TRBJ2-1	.	.	TGTGCCAGCAGGTCGGGGGAGCCCCCCTACAATGAGCAGTTCTTC	CASRSGEPPYNEQFF
TRBV27	TRBJ2-5	.	.	TGTGCCAGCAGTTTGCTGGGACTGCGGCAAGAGACCCAGTACTTC	CASSLLGLRQETQYF
TRBV18	TRBJ1-1	TRBD1	.	TGTGCCAGCTCACCCCCGCGGGGGACAGGGGGGACTGAAGCTTTCTTT	CASSPPRGTGGTEAFF
TRBV6-5	TRBJ2-7	TRBD1	few	TGTGCCAGCAGTCTCGGGACAGGGTCCCACGAGCAGTACTTC	CASSLGTGSHEQYF